This entry describes one T cell receptor (beta chain). Its matching antigen is unknown. TCRdb redid the calling of the reads with MiXCR, one entry per CDR3 protein. Here the sample spans around 270,000 distinct CDR3 sequences, approximately 9.1% being singletons. Trimming took 4 bases from V and 0 from J, leaving 11 bases between them. The CDR3 is 15 residues long. CDR1 and CDR2 (germline): MNHEY, SMNVEV (reference sequence). This sample was taken from a study of T cell repertoires in cytomegalovirus infection. General study points: The ex vivo response was dominated by HLA-C-restricted CMV-specific TCR beta clonotypes.

The sample comprised PBMCs. The chain uses TRBV27 and TRBJ2-3; D gene unclear. This clonotype was obtained from a human donor in good health (CMV status not recorded). Some clones in this sample may be carry-over from other donors' samples. CDR3 DNA sequence: TGTGCCAGCAGTTCATACCAGAGCAGCACAGATACGCAGTATTTT. This gives the protein CASSSYQSSTDTQYF.